The 20 T cell receptor beta chains reported below all come from one sample, sequenced in a study of T-cell memory formation after mild COVID-19. TCRdb used MiXCR to reprocess the 5' RACE reads, holding one entry per CDR3 protein. The sample shows over 120,000 distinct CDR3 sequences, 6% to 6.5% of them seen only once. The material sequenced was PBMCs or a T cell subset sorted from them (not recorded which). The receptors originated from an adult woman who had mild COVID-19 (a few samples of this study predate the infection). Cell type and time point are not known.

The gene calls are TRBV12-3 or TRBV12-4 and TRBJ1-2; the D is unclear. The length of the CDR3 is 10 residues. Trimming pared 2 bases from V and 5 bases from J, leaving 0 bases between. DNA for the CDR3: TGTGCCAGCAGTTTATATGGCTACACCTTC. It translates to CASSLYGYTF.

This clonotype was picked up many times. The genes are TRBV12-3 or TRBV12-4 and TRBJ2-1; 8 nucleotides agree with TRBD1. This CDR3 is 15 amino acids long. Trimming at V came to 7 bases and at J to 2 bases, leaving 7 bases not matched to a gene. The CDR3 reads CASTTSGGAYNEQFF. Written as DNA, the CDR3 is TGTGCCAGCACAACTTCAGGGGGCGCCTACAATGAGCAGTTCTTC.

The chain employs TRBV7-8 and TRBJ1-3; D unclear. Germline CDR1 SGHVS, CDR2 FQNEAQ. The CDR3 is made up of 14 amino acids. V gave up 7 bases and J gave up 0 bases, with 10 bases separating them. This CDR3 reads CASTRGASGNTIYF. The CDR3 DNA is TGTGCCAGCACCAGAGGAGCCTCTGGAAACACCATATATTTT.

The genes are TRBV29-1 and TRBJ1-1; TRBD1 agrees at 9 bases. Germline lookup yields CDR1 SQVTM and CDR2 ANQGSEA. This CDR3 has 11 amino acids. The trim removed 7 bases at V and 8 bases at J, leaving 5 bases unmatched. The CDR3 DNA reads as TGCAGCGCTGGGGGACAGGGAGAAGCTTTCTTT. Residues: CSAGGQGEAFF.

This rearrangement joins TRBV4-2 to TRBJ2-3; 7 bases are a match to TRBD2. V trimming: 0 bases; J trimming: 11 bases; junction bases outside the gene matches: 11. Per the germline V gene, CDR1 is LGHNA and CDR2 is YNFKEQ. The CDR3 contains 15 residues. CDR3 nucleotides: TGTGCCAGCAGCCAAGAAGTGGCTAGCGGCGGCCAGCAGTATTTT. Translating gives CASSQEVASGGQQYF.

This clonotype was detected ten times or more. The chain joins TRBV29-1 to TRBJ2-3, with TRBD1 matching 10 bases. The CDR3 runs 17 residues. The ends lost 0 bases at V and 4 bases at J; junction bases unmatched: 10. Germline values: CDR1 SQVTM, CDR2 ANQGSEA. The CDR3 here is CSVEDGRTGGQPDTQYF. The CDR3 DNA follows: TGCAGCGTTGAAGATGGTAGGACAGGGGGTCAACCAGATACGCAGTATTTT.

A few counts support this clonotype. V is TRBV10-3 and J is TRBJ2-1, with 9 nucleotides matching TRBD1. The ends lost 10 bases at V and 6 bases at J; junction bases unmatched: 10. CDR1 and CDR2 (germline): ENHRY, SYGVKD. The CDR3 loop spans 14 amino acids. In DNA, the CDR3 is TGTGCCACCTCCACAGGGGGCGGGGGCAATGAGCAGTTCTTC. Translation: CATSTGGGGNEQFF.

The V call is TRBV7-3, the J call TRBJ2-7; D perhaps matches TRBD1 (6 bases). Germline CDR1 SGHTA, CDR2 FQGTGA. This CDR3 has 13 amino acids. V was clipped by 2 bases and J by 5 bases, with 10 bases between them. CDR3 sequence reads: CASSLWGLNEQYF. Written as DNA, the CDR3 is TGTGCCAGCAGCTTATGGGGGCTCAACGAGCAGTACTTC.

This clonotype was detected ten times or more. This chain joins TRBV10-3 and TRBJ2-3; TRBD2 agrees at 7 bases. V gave up 5 bases and J gave up 0 bases; unmatched junction bases: 5. Germline V gives CDR1 ENHRY, CDR2 SYGVKD. CDR3 size: 15 residues. For the CDR3, the DNA is TGTGCCATCAGTTCTAGCGGTACTAGCACAGATACGCAGTATTTT. Its translation: CAISSSGTSTDTQYF.

The table lists this clonotype with many counts. Here the CDR3 reads CASSASSGTPRGQFF. Here the CDR3 DNA reads TGCGCCAGCAGCGCCAGCTCCGGGACCCCCCGTGGGCAGTTCTTC. The V gene is TRBV5-1, the J gene TRBJ2-1; tentatively, D is TRBD1 or TRBD2 (5 bases each). The CDR3 length is 15 residues. Trimming stripped 4 bases from V and 12 bases from J, with 23 bases between. Germline CDR1 SGHRS, CDR2 YFSETQ.

This clonotype was counted between two and nine times. The J gene is TRBJ1-2, the V gene TRBV3-1, with 11 bases fitting TRBD1. The germline V gene encodes CDR1 LGHDT and CDR2 YNNKEL (reference sequence). V dropped 4 bases and J dropped 3; count of bases not matched to a gene: 1. CDR3 length: 14 residues. Here the CDR3 DNA reads TGTGCCAGCAGCCGGACAGGGGGCGACTATGGCTACACCTTC. Translation: CASSRTGGDYGYTF.

This clonotype was counted ten times or more. This sequence joins TRBV6-2 or TRBV6-3 and TRBJ2-7, with D hard to call. Between the trimmed V and J ends, which lost 6 bases and 2 bases, there was a span of 5 bases. The CDR3 runs 11 residues. Germline CDR1 is MNHEY and CDR2 is SVGEGT. In nucleotides, the CDR3 is TGTGCCAGCAGGGTTACCTACGAGCAGTACTTC. It is translated as CASRVTYEQYF.

This clonotype showed up just a few times. One end of the junction varies from germline; a read error may be responsible. Written as DNA, the CDR3 is TGTGCCAGCAGCCCCGGCGCCCTTACTAACTTC. The encoded protein is CASSPGALTNF. The chain employs TRBV11-2 and TRBJ2-7; no reliable D call. The CDR3 sequence is 11 residues long. Germline V gene sequence: CDR1 SGHAT, CDR2 FQNNGV.

V gene TRBV14 combines with J gene TRBJ2-1; no definite D call. Germline loops: CDR1 SGHDN, CDR2 FVKESK. The CDR3 loop spans 15 amino acids. V was cut by 3 bases and J by 2 bases, with 11 bases left in between. The DNA of the CDR3 is TGTGCCAGCAGCCAGGGCCATGCTCCCTACAATGAGCAGTTCTTC. Translating it yields CASSQGHAPYNEQFF.

Many counts were recorded for this clonotype. The chain couples TRBV20-1 to TRBJ1-1; no reliable D call. CDR1 and CDR2 (germline): DFQATT, SNEGSKA (reference sequence). This CDR3 spans 12 amino acids. The V end was cut by 2 bases, the J end by 2 bases, with 6 bases between. In nucleotides, the CDR3 is TGCAGTGCTAGACAGGTTAACACTGAAGCTTTCTTT. It codes for CSARQVNTEAFF.

This clonotype was counted many times. V is TRBV7-2 and J is TRBJ2-1; either TRBD1 or TRBD2 may supply D (5 bases each). This CDR3 has 11 residues. V dropped 6 bases and J dropped 9 bases, with 9 bases sitting between them. From germline, CDR1 is SGHTA and CDR2 FQGNSA. CDR3: CASSPGTEQFF. The CDR3 DNA is TGTGCCAGCAGTCCCGGGACTGAGCAGTTCTTC.

The chain joins TRBV6-2 or TRBV6-3 to TRBJ2-1, with 9 bases aligning to TRBD2. Germline assignment: CDR1 MNHEY and CDR2 SVGEGT. The CDR3 is 15 amino acids. V shed 5 bases, J shed 1 base, and the junction held 3 bases outside the gene matches. The CDR3 loop is CASSSSGSSYNEQFF. CDR3 sequence (DNA): TGTGCCAGCAGTAGTAGCGGGAGTTCCTACAATGAGCAGTTCTTC.

This clonotype was counted many times. The chain is built from TRBV7-9 and TRBJ1-1; D gene unclear. Trimming took off 2 bases at V and 6 bases at J, with 1 base between the two ends. This CDR3 has 10 residues. Germline lookup yields CDR1 SEHNR and CDR2 FQNEAQ (reference sequence). The DNA of the CDR3 is TGTGCCAGCAGCTTACCTGAAGCTTTCTTT. It codes for CASSLPEAFF.

Only a few counts were recorded for this clonotype. V and J are TRBV4-2 and TRBJ1-6; possibly TRBD1 for D (5 bases). V was cut by 0 bases and J by 7 bases, with 10 bases left in between. The V gene's germline CDR1 is LGHNA and CDR2 YNFKEQ. The CDR3 has 15 amino acids. In nucleotides, the CDR3 is TGTGCCAGCAGCCAAGATAAGCCAGGGAATTCACCCCTCCACTTT. It specifies CASSQDKPGNSPLHF.

This clonotype was detected only a few times. V and J are TRBV21-1 and TRBJ1-1; the listed D gene, TRBD1, was not tested against the DNA. TRBV21-1 constitutes a pseudogene. CDR3 size: 16 residues. CDR3 region: CASSKAADRVFTEAFF. The CDR3 DNA is TGTGCCAGCAGCAAAGCGGCTGACAGAGTGTTCACTGAAGCTTTCTTT.